Following are 28 T cell receptor beta chains from one sample sequenced in a study of T cell responses to AZD1222 COVID-19 vaccine. The repertoire was sequenced with immunoSEQ multiplex PCR; TCRdb's copy has only in-frame clones and lacks some. The sample comprises around 120,000 clones, 92% of which are singletons, and 11% to 15% rests with the top ten. This specimen was peripheral blood, taken on day 0 of AZD1222 vaccination. These receptors were taken from an adult in good health.

The chain joins TRBV28 to TRBJ1-4; 9 bases line up with TRBD1. With V trimmed by 6 bases and J by 5 bases, 7 bases remained unmatched. The CDR3 contains 15 residues. The germline V gene encodes CDR1 MDHEN and CDR2 SYDVKM. This chain's CDR3 is CASSTMGQGNEKLFF. The DNA for the CDR3 is TGTGCCAGCAGCACAATGGGACAGGGCAATGAAAAACTGTTTTTT. Filled out from reference TRBV28 and TRBJ1-4, the complete variable domain reads DVKVTQSSRYLVKRTGEKVFLECVQDMDHENMFWYRQDPGLGLRLIYFSYDVKMKEKGDIPEGYSVSREKKERFSLILESASTNQTSMYLCASSTMGQGNEKLFFGSGTQLSVL.

This sequence joins TRBV27 and TRBJ2-5; 8 bases align to TRBD1. The CDR3 runs 17 residues. With 2 bases clipped from V and 5 bases from J, the junction kept 13 bases outside the gene matches. Germline CDR1 MNHEY, CDR2 SMNVEV (reference sequence). CDR3 in amino acids: CASSLVSKTGAQETQYF. The CDR3 DNA is TGTGCCAGCAGTTTAGTATCAAAGACAGGGGCGCAGGAGACCCAGTACTTC.

The CDR3 DNA follows: TGCGCCAGCAGCGCCCCTCGAGAGGGGTGGCAGTTCTTC. It is translated as CASSAPREGWQFF. V is TRBV4-1 and J is TRBJ2-1, with D perhaps assigned TRBD1 or TRBD2 (5 bases each). In germline, CDR1 is MGHRA, CDR2 YSYEKL. The CDR3 contains 13 residues. The germline V and J ends were trimmed by 5 bases and 12 bases, with 17 bases remaining between them.

This clone was seen more than once but under ten times. The gene calls are TRBV14 and TRBJ2-1; D uncertain. The germline V gene has CDR1 SGHDN and CDR2 FVKESK. The CDR3 is 14 amino acids. V lost 0 bases, J lost 5 bases, and 8 bases lay in between. The CDR3 sequence is CASSQEIRNNEQFF. The CDR3 DNA is TGTGCCAGCAGCCAAGAGATTAGGAACAATGAGCAGTTCTTC. Using reference TRBV14 and TRBJ2-1 for the parts outside the CDR3, the full variable domain is EAGVTQFPSHSVIEKGQTVTLRCDPISGHDNLYWYRRVMGKEIKFLLHFVKESKQDESGMPNNRFLAERTGGTYSTLKVQPAELEDSGVYFCASSQEIRNNEQFFGPGTRLTVL.

This clone was found a few times. The chain carries TRBV15 and TRBJ1-5; possibly TRBD1 for D (6 bases). The CDR3 is 14 residues long. The ends were cut back, 5 bases at V and 6 bases at J, with 14 bases in the middle. Germline CDR1 reads LNHNV; CDR2 reads YYDKDF (reference sequence). The DNA of the CDR3 is TGTGCCACCAGCCGAAGAGGGGGGGCTCAGCCCCAGCATTTT. Amino acids: CATSRRGGAQPQHF.

The gene calls are TRBV6-5 and TRBJ2-1; D is unclear. CDR1 and CDR2 (germline): MNHEY, SVGAGI. V lost 4 bases to trimming and J lost 9 bases, with 7 bases between them. CDR3 size: 11 residues. The CDR3 nucleotides read TGTGCCAGCAGTTCCCTGGGTGAGCAGTTCTTC. Amino acid sequence: CASSSLGEQFF.

The chain combines TRBV29-1 with TRBJ2-5; 8 bases agree with TRBD2. J was trimmed by 5 bases and V by 0 bases; bases with no gene match: 2. CDR3 length equals 13 residues. The V gene's germline CDR1 is SQVTM and CDR2 ANQGSEA. The CDR3 DNA reads as TGCAGCGTTGAAGACGGGAGGGGCGAGACCCAGTACTTC. This codes for CSVEDGRGETQYF.

This clone was seen a single time. This chain uses TRBV27 with TRBJ1-1; D uncertain. This CDR3 has 15 residues. Trimming pared 5 bases from V and 4 bases from J, leaving 17 bases between. CDR1 MNHEY and CDR2 SMNVEV come from the germline V gene (reference sequence). The CDR3 sequence: CASSTTWEVGTEAFF. Here the CDR3 DNA reads TGTGCCAGCAGTACCACCTGGGAGGTAGGCACTGAAGCTTTCTTT.

This clone appeared once. The rearrangement uses TRBV18 and TRBJ1-5; 7 nucleotides line up with TRBD1. Germline V gene lookup returns CDR1 KGHSH and CDR2 LQKENI. The CDR3 contains 15 residues. V gave up 3 bases and J gave up 0 bases; unmatched junction bases: 2. The CDR3 coding sequence is TGTGCCAGCTCACCGGGACAGAATAGCAATCAGCCCCAGCATTTT. Translated, it gives CASSPGQNSNQPQHF.

This chain joins TRBV3-1 (or the pseudogene TRBV3-2) and TRBJ2-1, with D perhaps matching TRBD2 (6 bases). Germline lookup yields CDR1 LGHDT and CDR2 YNNKEL (reference sequence). The length of the CDR3 is 17 residues. Trimming removed 0 bases at V and 3 bases at J, with 15 bases between. CDR3 nucleotide sequence: TGTGCCAGCAGCCAAGACCGGAAGCGGGCCAGCTACAATGAGCAGTTCTTC. It specifies CASSQDRKRASYNEQFF.

This clone was seen a single time. In DNA, the CDR3 is TGTGCCAGCTCACCTGGGGCGGGAAACTACGAGCAGTACTTC. Translating gives CASSPGAGNYEQYF. This chain connects TRBV18 to TRBJ2-7; TRBD2 might be the D (6 bases). The CDR3 spans 14 residues. Germline lookup yields CDR1 KGHSH and CDR2 LQKENI. Trimming stripped 3 bases from V and 3 bases from J, with 12 bases between.

V and J are TRBV7-2 and TRBJ1-5; D is possibly TRBD1 (5 bases). V was trimmed by 1 base and J by 7 bases, leaving 11 bases between them. Germline CDR1 and CDR2: SGHTA and FQGNSA. The CDR3 is 14 amino acids. CDR3 nucleotides: TGTGCCAGCAGCTTAGGCTGGGGCTTCCAGCCCCAGCATTTT. The encoded protein is CASSLGWGFQPQHF.

This clone appeared a single time. V gene TRBV5-1 combines with J gene TRBJ1-2; unclear D gene. The CDR3 has 14 residues. Germline CDR1 reads SGHRS; CDR2 reads YFSETQ. V was shortened by 1 base and J by 0 bases, with 7 bases between the two germline ends. The CDR3 coding sequence is TGCGCCAGCAGCTTGTTGAGATCTAACTATGGCTACACCTTC. It yields the protein CASSLLRSNYGYTF.

The rearrangement links TRBV6-5 to TRBJ2-6; D may be TRBD2 (5 bases). The CDR3 runs 15 residues. Germline V gives CDR1 MNHEY, CDR2 SVGAGI. The V end lost 8 bases, the J end lost 0 bases, and 11 bases lay between the germline ends. CDR3 protein: CASGSDPSGANVLTF. The CDR3 DNA reads TGTGCCAGCGGTAGCGACCCCTCTGGGGCCAACGTCCTGACTTTC.

The gene calls are TRBV6-5 and TRBJ1-2; D is possibly TRBD1 (6 bases). V gave up 0 bases and J gave up 5 bases, with 13 bases separating them. The CDR3 spans 15 residues. From germline, CDR1 is MNHEY and CDR2 SVGAGI. As DNA, the CDR3 is TGTGCCAGCAGTTACTCGATCGTTCAGGGGTATGGCTACACCTTC. This sequence encodes CASSYSIVQGYGYTF.

V usage is TRBV19 and J usage is TRBJ2-7; D is uncertain. V lost 1 base to trimming and J lost 3 bases, with 7 bases between them. CDR3 size: 13 residues. Germline V gene sequence: CDR1 LNHDA, CDR2 SQIVND (reference sequence). Here the CDR3 DNA reads TGTGCCAGTAGTATAGGCCAGAGCTACGAGCAGTACTTC. Its translation: CASSIGQSYEQYF.

Details on this clone: Other nucleotide sequences from this sample produce the same CDR3. The V call is TRBV28, the J call TRBJ2-7, with D perhaps matching TRBD2 (5 bases). Per the germline V gene, CDR1 is MDHEN and CDR2 is SYDVKM. Deletions cut 3 bases from V and 2 bases from J, with 11 bases between. CDR3 length: 14 amino acids. CDR3 in DNA: TGTGCCAGCAGTTTGCCGGCCGGGGCCTACGAGCAGTACTTC. This sequence encodes CASSLPAGAYEQYF.

The chain carries TRBV7-9 and TRBJ2-2; 7 bases line up with TRBD1. The CDR3 extends over 16 amino acids. Germline V gene sequence: CDR1 SEHNR, CDR2 FQNEAQ (reference sequence). With 3 bases clipped from V and 0 bases from J, the junction kept 4 bases outside the gene matches. CDR3 in amino acids: CASSFDRVPNTGELFF. The DNA for the CDR3 is TGTGCCAGCAGCTTCGACAGGGTCCCGAACACCGGGGAGCTGTTTTTT.

This clone was seen a handful of times. The gene calls are TRBV2 and TRBJ2-1, with D uncertain. V dropped 8 bases and J dropped 7 bases, with 15 bases sitting between them. This CDR3 is built from 13 residues. Germline V lookup: CDR1 SNHLY, CDR2 FYNNEI. The CDR3 sequence is CASQLGTLNEQFF. DNA for the CDR3: TGTGCCAGCCAACTGGGAACCCTGAATGAGCAGTTCTTC.

The count of this clone is one. This chain joins TRBV6-4 and TRBJ1-2; D ambiguous. Germline loops: CDR1 MRHNA, CDR2 SNTAGT. V dropped 2 bases and J dropped 7 bases, with 8 bases sitting between them. The length of the CDR3 is 12 residues. CDR3 coding DNA: TGTGCCAGCAGTGACCCAGGTGGTGGCTACACCTTC. Translating it yields CASSDPGGGYTF.

The rearrangement joins TRBV25-1 to TRBJ1-2; 8 bases agree with TRBD1. The J segment lost 8 bases and the V segment lost 8 bases, leaving 4 bases of the junction unmatched. This CDR3 region has 11 residues. Germline values: CDR1 MGHDK, CDR2 SYGVNS. The CDR3 protein is CASGQGGGYTF. DNA of the CDR3: TGTGCCAGCGGACAGGGAGGCGGCTACACCTTC.

V and J are TRBV7-2 and TRBJ2-7, with unresolved D. V was trimmed by 3 bases and J by 6 bases, leaving 12 bases between them. Germline values: CDR1 SGHTA, CDR2 FQGNSA. CDR3 length: 13 amino acids. CDR3 nucleotides: TGTGCCAGCAGCTTGGCTCCGCCTGGCGAGCAGTACTTC. This encodes CASSLAPPGEQYF. The entire variable domain, with the rest obtained from reference TRBV7-2 and TRBJ2-7, is as follows: GAGVSQSPSNKVTEKGKDVELRCDPISGHTALYWYRQSLGQGLEFLIYFQGNSAPDKSGLPSDRFSAERTGGSVSTLTIQRTQQEDSAVYLCASSLAPPGEQYFGPGTRLTVT.

This chain's CDR3 is CASSLGGTSGVKETQYF. DNA for the CDR3: TGCGCCAGCAGCTTGGGAGGTACTAGCGGGGTAAAAGAGACCCAGTACTTC. The V call is TRBV5-1, the J call TRBJ2-5; 10 nucleotides align to TRBD2. From germline, CDR1 is SGHRS and CDR2 YFSETQ. Trimming took 0 bases from V and 3 from J; bases not matched to a gene: 8. The CDR3 is 17 residues long.

The CDR3 DNA sequence: TGTGCCAGCCGCGGACTTCTCCAAGAGACCCAGTACTTC. Its translation is CASRGLLQETQYF. The V and J genes are TRBV27 and TRBJ2-5; possibly TRBD2 for D (5 bases). V lost 8 bases and J lost 1, with 11 bases in between. This CDR3 is 13 amino acids long. CDR1 is MNHEY and CDR2 is SMNVEV in the germline V gene (reference sequence).

The V and J genes are TRBV7-9 and TRBJ2-1, with 14 bases that match TRBD2. Germline V gene sequence: CDR1 SEHNR, CDR2 FQNEAQ (reference sequence). CDR3 length equals 15 residues. V lost 5 bases, J lost 16 bases, and 13 bases stayed unmatched. CDR3 protein: CASSTQAGTSGSLFF. DNA for the CDR3: TGTGCCAGCAGCACCCAGGCCGGGACTAGCGGGAGTCTCTTCTTC.

V usage is TRBV19 and J usage is TRBJ1-2; no clear D. CDR1 LNHDA and CDR2 SQIVND come from the germline V gene (reference sequence). V lost 3 bases and J 8 bases, leaving 16 bases between the germline ends. The CDR3 consists of 14 residues. The CDR3 spells CASSILVTAGGYTF. The CDR3 nucleotides are TGTGCCAGTAGTATCCTTGTCACCGCCGGGGGCTACACCTTC.

The chain joins TRBV6-6 to TRBJ2-7; the D gene could be TRBD1 or TRBD2 (6 bases each). CDR1 is MNHNY, CDR2 SVGAGI, per germline (reference sequence). Trimming took 7 bases from V and 1 from J, leaving 11 bases between them. This CDR3 is 13 amino acids long. The CDR3 DNA reads TGTGCCAGCACTTGGGGGGCTTCCTACGAGCAGTACTTC. It translates to CASTWGASYEQYF.

The gene calls are TRBV18 and TRBJ2-3; 7 bases match TRBD1. The CDR3 has 14 amino acids. V lost 6 bases and J lost 1; bases outside the gene matches: 4. The germline V gene encodes CDR1 KGHSH and CDR2 LQKENI. The CDR3 sequence: CASSSGTGTDTQYF. CDR3 DNA: TGTGCCAGCTCTTCAGGGACAGGCACAGATACGCAGTATTTT.